This passage covers 5 T cell receptor beta chains from one sample sequenced in a study of shared clonotypes between healthy human individuals. Sequenced by immunoSEQ multiplex PCR; TCRdb stores in-frame clones only, minus some. The sample lists around 560,000 clones; approximately 96% were seen once. Positive CCR7 selection of CD45RO-negative cells yielded the naive CD8 cells, and terminally differentiated effector memory CD45RA+ cells were excluded. The sample comprised naive CD8+ T cells sorted from blood. The receptor set was obtained from a woman younger than 45 in good health.

The rearrangement joins TRBV27 to TRBJ2-5; 8 bases line up with TRBD1. V shed 5 bases, J shed 11 bases, and the junction held 13 bases outside the gene matches. This CDR3 contains 14 residues. Germline V lookup: CDR1 MNHEY, CDR2 SMNVEV (reference sequence). For the CDR3, the DNA is TGTGCCAGCAGTCCCCAGGGGGCAGGGATGGAGCAGTACTTC. Translation: CASSPQGAGMEQYF.

This sequence joins TRBV7-9 and TRBJ1-1; D call uncertain. This CDR3 comprises 13 residues. Germline loops: CDR1 SEHNR, CDR2 FQNEAQ (reference sequence). The germline V and J ends were trimmed by 5 bases and 2 bases, with 9 bases remaining between them. Here the CDR3 DNA reads TGTGCCAGCAGCGCCCCGGCTAACACTGAAGCTTTCTTT. Its protein is CASSAPANTEAFF.

The CDR3 region has the DNA TGCGCCAGCAGCTTGGAAGGGGCGGCTGCGGGACTAGCGGGAAACGAGCAGTACTTC. Amino acid sequence: CASSLEGAAAGLAGNEQYF. The J gene is TRBJ2-7, the V gene TRBV5-1, with 13 bases aligning to TRBD2. V gave up 0 bases and J gave up 5 bases; unmatched junction bases: 14. The CDR3 loop spans 19 amino acids. Germline lookup yields CDR1 SGHRS and CDR2 YFSETQ.

CDR3 protein: CASSTWTTQNTGELFF. CDR3 DNA: TGTGCCAGCAGCACCTGGACTACCCAGAACACCGGGGAGCTGTTTTTT. The rearrangement joins TRBV11-2 to TRBJ2-2, with D perhaps TRBD2 (6 bases). Germline V gene data show CDR1 as SGHAT and CDR2 as FQNNGV. The V end was cut by 5 bases, the J end by 1 base, with 14 bases between. The CDR3 is 16 residues long.

The chain joins TRBV6-5 to TRBJ2-5, with TRBD2 matching over 9 bases. There are 13 residues in the CDR3. V shed 9 bases, J shed 3 bases, and the junction held 5 bases outside the gene matches. The germline CDR1 and CDR2 sequences are MNHEY and SVGAGI. CDR3 sequence (DNA): TGTGCCAGTTCTGCGGGAGGGGAAGAGACCCAGTACTTC. This gives the protein CASSAGGEETQYF.